This T cell receptor (beta chain) emerged from a study of shared clonotypes between healthy human individuals. The study, taken as a whole, reports: Around 5% of naive CD4 clonotypes were common to four donors.

This CDR3 has 14 residues. From germline, CDR1 is MNHEY and CDR2 SMNVEV (reference sequence). V lost 6 bases and J lost 2, with 13 bases in between. In the case of this clone: Its antigen is still unknown.

The data were produced by immunoSEQ multiplex PCR, yet TCRdb's version contains in-frame clones alone and is incomplete. This sample yields fewer than 1.4 million clones, of which around three quarters are seen a single time; roughly 0.62% belongs to the top ten. This TCR came from a man between 18 and 29 years old in good health. Some clones in this sample may be carry-over from other donors' samples. The specimen was memory CD4+ T cells from PBMCs. This sample's subset: CD45RA-negative fraction. The rearrangement links TRBV27 to TRBJ1-2; D might be TRBD1 (5 bases). CDR3: CASRRTLPNYGYTF. The DNA for the CDR3 is TGTGCCAGCAGAAGGACACTGCCCAACTATGGCTACACCTTC.